Below are 27 T cell receptor beta chains sequenced from a single sample in a study of blood T cell repertoires in COVID-19. Repertoires were generated with immunoSEQ multiplex PCR, while TCRdb's copy carries only in-frame clones and drops some. Of about 320,000 clones listed, around 84% are singletons. The sample was PBMCs or T cells enriched from blood (not recorded which). The receptors come from a woman aged 30 to 39 who had been exposed to COVID-19.

The chain recombines TRBV19 with TRBJ1-2; maybe TRBD1 (5 bases). CDR1 and CDR2 (germline): LNHDA, SQIVND (reference sequence). CDR3 length: 12 residues. The V end was cut by 7 bases, the J end by 3 bases, with 9 bases between. The CDR3 sequence: CASNGQDYGYTF. The CDR3 nucleotides are TGTGCCAGTAACGGACAAGACTATGGCTACACCTTC.

The chain uses TRBV27 and TRBJ2-1; 8 bases fit TRBD1. Germline CDR1 is MNHEY and CDR2 is SMNVEV (reference sequence). The J segment lost 6 bases and the V segment lost 9 bases, leaving 4 bases of the junction unmatched. The CDR3 is made up of 12 amino acids. The CDR3 DNA reads as TGTGCCAGTACGGACAGGGCCAATGAGCAGTTCTTC. Amino acid sequence: CASTDRANEQFF.

The chain uses TRBV6-7 and TRBJ1-2, with 7 bases matching TRBD1. TRBV6-7 is given ORF status, its function remaining uncertain. The junction had 15 bases not matched to a gene; V was cut back by 8 bases and J by 0 bases. CDR3 size: 17 residues. CDR3 sequence (DNA): TGTGCCAGCCCGATTCCGGGACAGAATAATGCTAACTATGGCTACACCTTC. This translates into CASPIPGQNNANYGYTF.

This rearrangement joins TRBV5-1 to TRBJ1-2; the D gene is possibly TRBD1 (5 bases). The V end was cut by 4 bases, the J end by 3 bases, with 10 bases between. The CDR3 totals 13 residues. Germline V gene sequence: CDR1 SGHRS, CDR2 YFSETQ. DNA for the CDR3: TGCGCCAGCAGCATGACAGAATACTATGGCTACACCTTC. As protein: CASSMTEYYGYTF.

This clone was counted a single time. This chain links TRBV7-3 with TRBJ1-1; D is possibly TRBD1 (5 bases). Looked up from germline, CDR1 is SGHTA and CDR2 is FQGTGA. Deletions cut 4 bases from V and 0 bases from J, with 9 bases between. The CDR3 is 14 residues long. The CDR3 protein is CASSSDTLNTEAFF. CDR3 bases: TGTGCCAGCAGCTCGGACACATTGAACACTGAAGCTTTCTTT.

The chain links TRBV24-1 to TRBJ1-1; D is undetermined. V was cut by 7 bases and J by 3 bases, with 11 bases left in between. The CDR3 consists of 13 residues. CDR1 KGHDR and CDR2 SFDVKD come from the germline V gene. In DNA form, the CDR3 reads TGTGCCACCAGCGGGGATAAGGACACTGAAGCTTTCTTT. Its translation: CATSGDKDTEAFF.

V is TRBV19 and J is TRBJ1-1, with D perhaps TRBD1 (5 bases). CDR3 length equals 15 residues. Germline CDR1 and CDR2: LNHDA and SQIVND (reference sequence). Trimming pared 3 bases from V and 5 bases from J, leaving 16 bases between. DNA of the CDR3: TGTGCCAGTAGTATTTATGGGGGGTCGACGACTGAAGCTTTCTTT. Amino acids: CASSIYGGSTTEAFF.

The chain links TRBV27 to TRBJ2-7, with 7 nucleotides matching TRBD1. J lost 4 bases, V lost 8 bases, and 11 bases had no gene match. The length of the CDR3 is 14 residues. Germline loops: CDR1 MNHEY, CDR2 SMNVEV (reference sequence). CDR3 bases: TGTGCCAGCTACCTACAGGGGAAGGAGTACGAGCAGTACTTC. It encodes CASYLQGKEYEQYF.

The chain has TRBV7-6 and TRBJ2-1; TRBD2 is a possible D gene (6 bases). The CDR3 totals 16 residues. Trimming left V 3 bases short and J 2 bases short, with 14 bases between. CDR1 and CDR2 (germline): SGHVS, FNYEAQ. CDR3 DNA: TGTGCCAGCAGCTTGGACCGCGGGGTCACCTACAATGAGCAGTTCTTC. It translates to CASSLDRGVTYNEQFF.

The chain uses TRBV28 and TRBJ1-5; TRBD1 might be the D (6 bases). CDR3 length equals 14 residues. The V and J ends lost 7 bases and 1 base respectively, with 11 bases between them. Germline CDR1 reads MDHEN; CDR2 reads SYDVKM. The CDR3 loop is CASIPGASNQPQHF. CDR3 DNA sequence: TGTGCCAGCATTCCAGGGGCGAGCAATCAGCCCCAGCATTTT.

V gene TRBV28 combines with J gene TRBJ1-2; tentatively, D is TRBD1 (5 bases). Looked up from germline, CDR1 is MDHEN and CDR2 is SYDVKM. The CDR3 runs 16 residues. Trimming pared 6 bases from V and 5 bases from J, leaving 22 bases between. The CDR3 DNA sequence: TGTGCCAGCAGGTATTCGCAGGGTTCAGGAAGATATGGCTACACCTTC. This encodes CASRYSQGSGRYGYTF.

The V and J genes are TRBV7-9 and TRBJ1-6; 7 nucleotides match TRBD1. The ends lost 1 base at V and 11 bases at J; junction bases unmatched: 5. The V gene's germline CDR1 is SEHNR and CDR2 FQNEAQ (reference sequence). The CDR3 is 14 residues long. CDR3 bases: TGTGCCAGCAGCTTAGGACAGGGAATTGCACCCCTCCACTTT. This encodes CASSLGQGIAPLHF.

CDR3 protein: CASSLQGAASPLHF. As DNA, the CDR3 is TGTGCCAGCAGTCTACAGGGGGCTGCTTCACCCCTCCACTTT. V gene TRBV3-1 (or the pseudogene TRBV3-2) combines with J gene TRBJ1-6; TRBD1 matches at 9 bases. This CDR3 is built from 14 residues. Germline assignment: CDR1 LGHDT and CDR2 YNNKEL (reference sequence). V lost 6 bases, J lost 9 bases, and 6 bases stayed unmatched.

The chain carries TRBV6-2 or TRBV6-3 and TRBJ2-7; perhaps TRBD2 as D (5 bases). V was shortened by 9 bases and J by 1 base, with 16 bases between the two germline ends. Germline V lookup: CDR1 MNHEY, CDR2 SVGEGT. The CDR3 extends over 14 amino acids. CDR3: CASSAQAVSYEQYF. DNA of the CDR3: TGTGCCAGTAGCGCGCAGGCTGTTTCCTACGAGCAGTACTTC.

The sample holds a few counts of this clone. The gene calls are TRBV30 and TRBJ1-6; the D gene is possibly TRBD1 (5 bases). This CDR3 is 15 amino acids long. Germline-derived CDR1 and CDR2 are GTSNPN and SVGIG (reference sequence). Trimming removed 3 bases from V and 8 bases from J, with 17 bases in between. In nucleotides, the CDR3 is TGTGCCTGGAGCGACAGACTCAAACCGTATTCACCCCTCCACTTT. As protein: CAWSDRLKPYSPLHF.

The chain joins TRBV19 to TRBJ2-2; the D is unclear. CDR3 length: 14 residues. Between the trimmed V and J ends, which lost 5 bases and 2 bases, there was a span of 9 bases. Germline V CDR1 and CDR2: LNHDA, SQIVND (reference sequence). The CDR3 here is CASSSGPNTGELFF. For the CDR3, the DNA is TGTGCCAGTAGTTCCGGTCCTAACACCGGGGAGCTGTTTTTT. Combining the CDR3 with reference TRBV19 and TRBJ2-2 gives the whole variable domain DGGITQSPKYLFRKEGQNVTLSCEQNLNHDAMYWYRQDPGQGLRLIYYSQIVNDFQKGDIAEGYSVSREKKESFPLTVTSAQKNPTAFYLCASSSGPNTGELFFGEGSRLTVL.

The rearrangement joins TRBV4-3 to TRBJ2-2; 7 bases match TRBD2. CDR3 length: 18 residues. V was clipped by 3 bases and J by 6 bases; unmatched bases: 16. The V gene's germline CDR1 is LGHNA and CDR2 YSLEER. The CDR3 region is CASSQGQWERGRPGELFF. The DNA of the CDR3 is TGCGCCAGCAGCCAGGGGCAGTGGGAGCGGGGTCGGCCCGGGGAGCTGTTTTTT.

The chain employs TRBV4-3 and TRBJ2-6; TRBD2 is a possible D gene (5 bases). V was shortened by 1 base and J by 3 bases, with 10 bases between the two germline ends. Germline V gives CDR1 LGHNA, CDR2 YSLEER. This CDR3 region has 16 residues. The CDR3 bases are TGCGCCAGCAGCCAAGGGCGAGGGAGTGGGGCCAACGTCCTGACTTTC. This encodes CASSQGRGSGANVLTF.

The gene calls are TRBV6-5 and TRBJ2-7, with 11 bases identical to TRBD1. The CDR3 is 13 residues long. The ends lost 6 bases at V and 5 bases at J; junction bases unmatched: 3. Germline V gene data show CDR1 as MNHEY and CDR2 as SVGAGI. In DNA, the CDR3 is TGTGCCAGCAGGTCGGGACAGGGGGACGAGCAGTACTTC. Its translation is CASRSGQGDEQYF.

The gene calls are TRBV27 and TRBJ2-3; TRBD1 is a possible D gene (5 bases). V lost 6 bases and J lost 2, with 18 bases in between. This CDR3 contains 16 residues. The germline gives CDR1 MNHEY, CDR2 SMNVEV (reference sequence). CDR3 region: CASRPLTKGYTDTQYF. CDR3 nucleotide sequence: TGTGCCAGCAGACCCCTAACGAAGGGGTACACAGATACGCAGTATTTT.

This clone was observed a single time. This chain uses TRBV28 with TRBJ1-4; 7 bases fit TRBD1. The CDR3 spans 15 residues. The junction had 12 bases not matched to a gene; V was cut back by 7 bases and J by 7 bases. Germline V gene lookup returns CDR1 MDHEN and CDR2 SYDVKM. In DNA form, the CDR3 reads TGTGCCAGCAACAACCGAGGGGGCGCCGGTGAAAAACTGTTTTTT. Amino acid sequence: CASNNRGGAGEKLFF.

This chain links TRBV2 with TRBJ1-3; the D gene is possibly TRBD1 (5 bases). The CDR3 is 15 amino acids. V lost 7 bases to trimming and J lost 3 bases, with 16 bases between them. The V gene's germline CDR1 is SNHLY and CDR2 FYNNEI. The CDR3 is CASTLVGRVGNTIYF. In DNA, the CDR3 is TGTGCCAGCACTCTTGTCGGCAGGGTTGGAAACACCATATATTTT.

The V call is TRBV12-3 or TRBV12-4, the J call TRBJ1-1; D possibly corresponds to TRBD1 (6 bases). V was pared by 3 bases and J by 8 bases, with 7 bases between. This CDR3 has 11 residues. The CDR3 spells CASSFGQEAFF. CDR3 sequence (DNA): TGTGCCAGCAGTTTCGGACAGGAAGCTTTCTTT.

This sequence joins TRBV28 and TRBJ1-2; D is undetermined. V was shortened by 6 bases and J by 4 bases, with 18 bases between the two germline ends. The germline V gene has CDR1 MDHEN and CDR2 SYDVKM. The CDR3 consists of 15 residues. CDR3 sequence (DNA): TGTGCCAGCAGACCCCCCAACGTCTCCGGCTATGGCTACACCTTC. Residues: CASRPPNVSGYGYTF.

The chain links TRBV7-8 to TRBJ2-3; 10 bases agree with TRBD2. CDR1 and CDR2 from the germline V gene are SGHVS and FQNEAQ. This CDR3 contains 16 residues. The V gene end was trimmed by 5 bases and the J gene end by 0 bases; junction bases not matched to a gene: 5. In DNA form, the CDR3 reads TGTGCCAGCAGCGATGGACTAGCGGCTAGCACAGATACGCAGTATTTT. Translating it yields CASSDGLAASTDTQYF.

This chain joins TRBV10-3 and TRBJ2-2; 11 bases agree with TRBD2. V dropped 8 bases and J dropped 4; count of bases not matched to a gene: 9. CDR3 length equals 16 residues. CDR1 ENHRY and CDR2 SYGVKD come from the germline V gene. CDR3: CAIPLAGGVGTGELFF. The CDR3 region has the DNA TGTGCCATCCCCCTAGCGGGAGGAGTAGGCACCGGGGAGCTGTTTTTT.

This clone occurred once. The V call is TRBV24-1, the J call TRBJ1-6, with 9 bases matching TRBD1. Germline CDR1 is KGHDR and CDR2 is SFDVKD. The V segment lost 10 bases and the J segment 0 bases; nucleotides outside the gene matches: 12. CDR3 length: 18 residues. The CDR3 sequence: CATPQPGQGSSYNSPLHF. The CDR3 region has the DNA TGTGCCACACCCCAACCGGGACAGGGCTCCTCCTATAATTCACCCCTCCACTTT.